Each of the 21 T cell receptor beta chains below was sequenced from the same sample in a study of graft-versus-host responses after intestinal transplantation. The authors processed graft tissue to release intraepithelial and lamina propria lymphocytes. The repertoire was sequenced with immunoSEQ multiplex PCR; TCRdb's copy has only in-frame clones and lacks some. Of over 15,000 clones detected, around 70% appear once; the ten largest clones hold around 3.6%. The sample in question was ileum tissue, obtained 14 days after transplant. Source of these receptors: a human patient who received an intestinal transplant, so some T cells may come from the graft donor.

This clone appeared once. The chain employs TRBV7-9 and TRBJ2-3, with D unclear. The CDR3 is 12 amino acids. Germline V gives CDR1 SEHNR, CDR2 FQNEAQ (reference sequence). The V gene lost 3 bases and the J gene lost 4 bases, with 5 bases spanning the gap. The CDR3, as DNA: TGTGCCAGCAGCTTCCAGTCAGATACGCAGTATTTT. This encodes CASSFQSDTQYF.

The rearrangement joins TRBV29-1 to TRBJ2-1; 9 bases line up with TRBD1. The V segment lost 2 bases and the J segment 9 bases; nucleotides outside the gene matches: 8. The germline V gene encodes CDR1 SQVTM and CDR2 ANQGSEA. The CDR3 totals 14 residues. CDR3 sequence reads: CSVERGTGLGEQFF. In nucleotides, the CDR3 is TGCAGCGTTGAAAGAGGGACAGGGTTGGGTGAGCAGTTCTTC.

This clone was seen once. The rearrangement joins TRBV28 to TRBJ1-2; 9 bases agree with TRBD1. The CDR3 consists of 16 residues. Germline V gene lookup returns CDR1 MDHEN and CDR2 SYDVKM. V shed 7 bases, J shed 6 bases, and the junction held 15 bases outside the gene matches. CDR3 sequence: CASIPTGGSVRNGYTF. CDR3 DNA: TGTGCCAGCATCCCGACAGGGGGGAGTGTTCGCAATGGCTACACCTTC.

The sample holds one count of this clone. This rearrangement joins TRBV10-3 to TRBJ2-3, with TRBD2 matching over 10 bases. This CDR3 is built from 16 residues. Trimming cost V 6 bases and J 0 bases; bases outside gene matches: 6. CDR1 and CDR2 (germline): ENHRY, SYGVKD. CDR3: CAISPLAGYSTDTQYF. The DNA for the CDR3 is TGTGCCATCAGCCCACTAGCGGGGTATAGCACAGATACGCAGTATTTT.

The chain joins TRBV7-9 to TRBJ1-4; a weak D match, TRBD1 (6 bases). The CDR3 runs 14 residues. V was pared by 1 base and J by 6 bases, with 9 bases between. Germline loops: CDR1 SEHNR, CDR2 FQNEAQ (reference sequence). The CDR3 loop is CASSLGTVDEKLFF. CDR3 nucleotide sequence: TGTGCCAGCAGCTTAGGGACAGTCGATGAAAAACTGTTTTTT.

The chain uses TRBV7-9 and TRBJ2-7; 7 bases agree with TRBD2. With V trimmed by 5 bases and J by 10 bases, 11 bases remained unmatched. The CDR3 covers 13 residues. Germline V gives CDR1 SEHNR, CDR2 FQNEAQ (reference sequence). The CDR3 coding sequence is TGTGCCAGCAGCCCCGTCGGGGGGACGTCCCAGTACTTC. This sequence encodes CASSPVGGTSQYF. Variable domain in full (rest from reference TRBV7-9 and TRBJ2-7): DTGVSQNPRHKITKRGQNVTFRCDPISEHNRLYWYRQTLGQGPEFLTYFQNEAQLEKSRLLSDRFSAERPKGSFSTLEIQRTEQGDSAMYLCASSPVGGTSQYFGPGTRLTVT.

The chain carries TRBV6-1 and TRBJ1-1; D is possibly TRBD1 (5 bases). Germline CDR1 reads MNHNS; CDR2 reads SASEGT. The CDR3 is made up of 14 amino acids. Trimming pared 10 bases from V and 4 bases from J, leaving 19 bases between. CDR3 nucleotide sequence: TGTGCCACCACAAAGCTCCGGGGGACCACTGAAGCTTTCTTT. Amino acid sequence: CATTKLRGTTEAFF.

V is TRBV7-9 and J is TRBJ2-1; TRBD2 matches 7 bases. CDR1 and CDR2 (germline): SEHNR, FQNEAQ (reference sequence). CDR3 length equals 16 residues. Trimming at V came to 0 bases and at J to 9 bases, leaving 11 bases not matched to a gene. CDR3 region: CASSLAAASGGTEQFF. As DNA, the CDR3 is TGTGCCAGCAGCTTAGCGGCGGCTAGCGGAGGGACTGAGCAGTTCTTC.

The chain carries TRBV2 and TRBJ1-4; D gene unclear. Germline values: CDR1 SNHLY, CDR2 FYNNEI. V was shortened by 5 bases and J by 5 bases, with 3 bases between the two germline ends. This CDR3 is 11 amino acids long. The CDR3 is CASSFNEKLFF. The CDR3 DNA reads as TGTGCCAGCAGTTTCAATGAAAAACTGTTTTTT.

V gene TRBV18 combines with J gene TRBJ2-7, with 11 bases matching TRBD2. The V gene end was trimmed by 5 bases and the J gene end by 4 bases; junction bases not matched to a gene: 1. Germline CDR1 reads KGHSH; CDR2 reads LQKENI. This CDR3 has 13 residues. CDR3 residues: CASSGTSGYEQYF. In DNA form, the CDR3 reads TGTGCCAGCTCAGGGACTAGCGGTTACGAGCAGTACTTC.

This clone was found a few times. The CDR3 DNA follows: TGCGCCAGCAGCTTGGAATCTCGGGCCTTTAACTATGGCTACACCTTC. Amino acids: CASSLESRAFNYGYTF. The J gene is TRBJ1-2, the V gene TRBV5-1; D remains unclear. The CDR3 consists of 16 residues. V lost 0 bases, J lost 1 base, and 13 bases lay in between. Germline assignment: CDR1 SGHRS and CDR2 YFSETQ.

The J gene is TRBJ1-4, the V gene TRBV5-5; D not certain. Germline lookup yields CDR1 SGHKS and CDR2 YYEKEE (reference sequence). This CDR3 region has 13 residues. V lost 0 bases and J 8 bases, leaving 8 bases between the germline ends. The CDR3 nucleotides are TGTGCCAGCAGCTTGGAATTTGGGGAAAAACTGTTTTTT. It codes for CASSLEFGEKLFF.

This chain uses TRBV20-1 with TRBJ2-7; D is undetermined. In germline, CDR1 is DFQATT, CDR2 SNEGSKA (reference sequence). V lost 3 bases and J 1 base, leaving 4 bases between the germline ends. This CDR3 contains 11 residues. This chain's CDR3 is CSARTSYEQYF. The CDR3 nucleotides are TGCAGTGCTAGGACATCCTACGAGCAGTACTTC.

The V gene is TRBV6-5, the J gene TRBJ2-7, with TRBD1 matching over 10 bases. Germline trimming cut 6 bases from V and 6 bases from J; bases unmatched to any gene: 2. The CDR3 loop spans 12 amino acids. The germline CDR1 and CDR2 sequences are MNHEY and SVGAGI. This CDR3 reads CASRRTGGEQYF. The CDR3 DNA reads TGTGCCAGCAGGAGGACAGGGGGCGAGCAGTACTTC.

This clone was found a few times. The rearrangement joins TRBV27 to TRBJ1-5; D is unclear. Germline CDR1 and CDR2: MNHEY and SMNVEV (reference sequence). Trimming removed 0 bases at V and 2 bases at J, with 5 bases between. This CDR3 is built from 14 residues. CDR3: CASSLSAGNQPQHF. CDR3 bases: TGTGCCAGCAGTTTATCGGCGGGCAATCAGCCCCAGCATTTT.

This clone was detected only a few times. The rearrangement links TRBV19 to TRBJ2-5; D may be TRBD1 (5 bases). The germline CDR1 and CDR2 sequences are LNHDA and SQIVND (reference sequence). Trimming left V 4 bases short and J 5 bases short, with 14 bases between. CDR3 length equals 14 residues. The CDR3 is CASSTKGLQETQYF. CDR3 in DNA: TGTGCCAGTAGTACTAAGGGGCTGCAGGAGACCCAGTACTTC.

The rearrangement uses TRBV5-1 and TRBJ1-4, with D unclear. The CDR3 is 13 residues long. The germline gives CDR1 SGHRS, CDR2 YFSETQ. V was cut by 0 bases and J by 5 bases, with 5 bases left in between. The CDR3 loop reads CASSLGGNEKLFF. In nucleotides, the CDR3 is TGCGCCAGCAGCTTGGGAGGGAATGAAAAACTGTTTTTT.

This chain links TRBV7-9 with TRBJ2-2; D assignment may be TRBD1 or TRBD2 (6 bases each). The CDR3 runs 16 residues. Germline assignment: CDR1 SEHNR and CDR2 FQNEAQ (reference sequence). Trimming pared 7 bases from V and 0 bases from J, leaving 15 bases between. The CDR3 reads CASTPRRGSNTGELFF. The CDR3 DNA reads as TGTGCCAGCACCCCTAGGAGGGGGTCGAACACCGGGGAGCTGTTTTTT.

This chain links TRBV18 with TRBJ2-7, with TRBD2 matching 8 bases. The ends lost 2 bases at V and 0 bases at J; junction bases unmatched: 0. CDR1 and CDR2 (germline): KGHSH, LQKENI. The CDR3 covers 14 residues. The CDR3 sequence is CASSPAGGSYEQYF. The CDR3 nucleotides read TGTGCCAGCTCACCAGCGGGAGGCTCCTACGAGCAGTACTTC.

The V and J genes are TRBV7-9 and TRBJ2-5; either TRBD1 or TRBD2 may supply D (5 bases each). The end of the DNA fits TRBJ2-7 better, so the J call may be wrong. Germline loops: CDR1 SEHNR, CDR2 FQNEAQ (reference sequence). The CDR3 is 14 amino acids. CDR3 sequence reads: CASSLAGRSYEQYF. The CDR3 bases are TGTGCCAGCAGCTTAGCGGGACGCTCCTACGAGCAGTACTTC.

This sequence joins TRBV2 and TRBJ2-1; 8 nucleotides line up with TRBD1. Trimming cost V 6 bases and J 8 bases; bases outside gene matches: 3. The length of the CDR3 is 12 residues. Germline V gives CDR1 SNHLY, CDR2 FYNNEI. The CDR3 region is CASRDRAHEQFF. CDR3 in DNA: TGTGCCAGCAGGGACAGGGCCCATGAGCAGTTCTTC.